This T cell receptor (beta chain) came from a study of T cell responses to AZD1222 COVID-19 vaccine. In the study overall: Recipients boosted at about 4 weeks or about 12 weeks are pooled.

Study outcomes and limitations: Among AZD1222 vaccinees, only six or seven were seropositive at baseline. Spike-specific TCR breadth rose after two AZD1222 doses, and depth rose as well.

On this clone: Its antigen is as yet unknown.

Using immunoSEQ multiplex PCR, the repertoire was profiled, and TCRdb retains in-frame clones only, with some absent. The top ten clones hold 1.5% of a sample with 100,000 to 150,000 clones, roughly 90% of them seen once. The V gene end was trimmed by 1 base and the J gene end by 6 bases; junction bases not matched to a gene: 8. The germline V gene has CDR1 MDHEN and CDR2 SYDVKM. The CDR3 runs 15 residues. The gene calls are TRBV28 and TRBJ2-7; 8 bases are a match to TRBD1. This TCR was recovered from an adult in good health. Specimen: peripheral blood, collected on day 0 of AZD1222 vaccination. DNA for the CDR3: TGTGCCAGCAGTTTATTTGGGGACAGGAATTCCGAGCAGTACTTC. Amino acid sequence: CASSLFGDRNSEQYF.